This T cell receptor (beta chain) was obtained from a study of T cell repertoires in cytomegalovirus infection. CDR1 and CDR2 from the germline V gene are MDHEN and SYDVKM. The V end was cut by 0 bases, the J end by 4 bases, with 11 bases between. The CDR3 contains 15 residues. TCRdb used MiXCR to reprocess the reads, holding one entry per CDR3 protein. The table shows some 920,000 distinct CDR3 sequences, with approximately 31% occurring only once. As for this clonotype: Its target is not known.

This sequence originates from a human donor in good health (CMV status not recorded). Some clones in this sample may be carry-over from other donors' samples. This rearrangement joins TRBV28 to TRBJ2-3; D is unresolved. This material consisted of cultured CD8+ T cells from PBMCs, taken from culture after CMV antigen stimulation. The CDR3 here is CASSLWRDLPDTQYF. The CDR3 coding sequence is TGTGCCAGCAGTTTATGGCGAGACCTCCCAGATACGCAGTATTTT. Full variable domain (rest looked up from reference TRBV28 and TRBJ2-3): DVKVTQSSRYLVKRTGEKVFLECVQDMDHENMFWYRQDPGLGLRLIYFSYDVKMKEKGDIPEGYSVSREKKERFSLILESASTNQTSMYLCASSLWRDLPDTQYFGPGTRLTVL.